The 4 T cell receptor beta chains below all came from one sample that was sequenced in a study of shared T cell receptors in the human thymus. Data came from immunoSEQ multiplex PCR; TCRdb stores just in-frame clones and leaves some out. Among roughly 700,000 clones listed, roughly 88% were seen once. A further study also used this sample, focusing on human thymus T cells.

Sequencing was carried out using thymocytes. The receptors here all came from a boy in the first two years of life with a congenital heart defect.

The chain has TRBV4-1 and TRBJ2-1; the match to TRBD2 covers 9 bases. V was pared by 1 base and J by 0 bases, with 1 base of the junction left unmatched. This CDR3 spans 16 amino acids. CDR1 is MGHRA and CDR2 is YSYEKL in the germline V gene. The DNA of the CDR3 is TGCGCCAGCAGCCAAGCTAGCGGGATCTCCTACAATGAGCAGTTCTTC. It codes for CASSQASGISYNEQFF.

The V and J genes are TRBV7-9 and TRBJ1-3, with a possible D match to TRBD1 (6 bases). The CDR3 loop spans 16 amino acids. V lost 5 bases, J lost 2 bases, and 16 bases lay in between. Germline V gene sequence: CDR1 SEHNR, CDR2 FQNEAQ (reference sequence). CDR3 sequence (DNA): TGTGCCAGCAGCCCAGGCCACAGGGCTCCTGGAAACACCATATATTTT. Its translation: CASSPGHRAPGNTIYF. The entire variable domain, with the rest obtained from reference TRBV7-9 and TRBJ1-3, is as follows: DTGVSQNPRHKITKRGQNVTFRCDPISEHNRLYWYRQTLGQGPEFLTYFQNEAQLEKSRLLSDRFSAERPKGSFSTLEIQRTEQGDSAMYLCASSPGHRAPGNTIYFGEGSWLTVV.

The chain employs TRBV5-1 and TRBJ2-1, with TRBD1 matching over 9 bases. V was clipped by 5 bases and J by 8 bases; unmatched bases: 17. The CDR3 runs to 17 residues. The germline V gene has CDR1 SGHRS and CDR2 YFSETQ. This CDR3 reads CASSFDQPGQGGHEQFF. The CDR3 DNA sequence: TGCGCCAGCAGTTTCGATCAGCCGGGACAGGGAGGACATGAGCAGTTCTTC.

CDR3 protein: CAISESGTSGSYNEQFF. DNA of the CDR3: TGTGCCATCAGTGAATCCGGGACTAGCGGGAGTTACAATGAGCAGTTCTTC. The chain combines TRBV10-3 with TRBJ2-1; 14 positions match TRBD2. This CDR3 region has 17 residues. CDR1 ENHRY and CDR2 SYGVKD come from the germline V gene. Unmatched junction bases numbered 5, after V lost 3 bases and J lost 4 bases.